Below, one TCR beta chain is given with its context. Its antigen is currently unknown. This sample is part of a study of T-cell reconstitution after alpha-beta-depleted transplantation in children. The authors prepared the TCRbeta library with unique molecular identifiers. A single record per CDR3 protein comes from TCRdb applying MiXCR to the PCR reads. The sample contains 610,000 or so distinct CDR3 sequences, roughly a quarter of which appear only once. The V end was cut by 6 bases, the J end by 8 bases, with 22 bases between. The CDR3 is 15 amino acids. Study-level findings and limits: T-cell counts and diversity at one year post-transplant came mainly from newly produced T cells. The study reportedly traced alpha-beta T cells about two months after transplant to several hundred expanded graft clones.

This chain uses TRBV12-3 or TRBV12-4 with TRBJ1-1; possibly TRBD1 for D (6 bases). The sequences come from PBMCs, collected before TCRalphabeta/CD19-depleted stem cell transplant. The TCR comes from a boy younger than two with Wiskott-Aldrich syndrome, due to receive a stem cell transplant. The CDR3 DNA reads as TGTGCCAGCAGCTCCTCCGGGACAACCTTGTTAGAAGCTTTCTTT. Amino acids: CASSSSGTTLLEAFF.